The 17 T cell receptor beta chains in this list originate from one sample, sequenced in a study of vaccination and CD4 T cells after COVID-19. The treatment here: roughly 10-day PBMC culture with coronavirus spike peptide pools or control peptides (ViraFEST assay). Sequence data for DNA of cultured CD4+ T cells were generated by the Oncomine TCR Beta short-read assay. TCRdb re-called the PCR reads through MiXCR, storing one row per CDR3 protein. In the table there are 20,000 to 25,000 distinct CDR3 sequences, about 59% of which are singletons. The antigens of these receptors remain unknown. Material: CD4+ T cells from blood, cultured in vitro, obtained before SARS-CoV-2 vaccination. Source of these receptors: a human donor who received a COVID-19 vaccine.

This clonotype has a handful of counts. V usage is TRBV6-1 and J usage is TRBJ1-5; no clear D gene. Per germline, CDR1 MNHNS and CDR2 SASEGT. The CDR3 is 13 residues long. The V and J ends lost 6 bases and 7 bases respectively, with 13 bases between them. The CDR3: CASRSSEVQPQHF. In DNA, the CDR3 is TGTGCCAGCAGATCTTCTGAGGTACAGCCCCAGCATTTT.

This chain connects TRBV7-9 to TRBJ2-4, with D tentatively TRBD1 or TRBD2 (7 bases each). CDR3 length: 15 amino acids. The germline CDR1 and CDR2 sequences are SEHNR and FQNEAQ (reference sequence). Trimming left V 5 bases short and J 3 bases short, with 14 bases between. The CDR3 DNA reads TGTGCCAGCAGCCACAGGGGCGGGGGCAAAAACATTCAGTACTTC. Protein: CASSHRGGGKNIQYF.

V usage is TRBV24-1 and J usage is TRBJ2-5, with D possibly being TRBD1 (6 bases). V lost 1 base, J lost 4 bases, and 9 bases lay in between. The CDR3 is made up of 14 amino acids. The germline gives CDR1 KGHDR, CDR2 SFDVKD. DNA of the CDR3: TGTGCCACCAGTGATTTTGGCAGGGGAGAGACCCAGTACTTC. This encodes CATSDFGRGETQYF.

V gene TRBV10-3 combines with J gene TRBJ1-5; D gene unclear. V was cut by 2 bases and J by 7 bases, with 6 bases left in between. The germline V gene has CDR1 ENHRY and CDR2 SYGVKD. There are 12 residues in the CDR3. For the CDR3, the DNA is TGTGCCATCAGTGAGGAAGGACAGCCCCAGCATTTT. Residues: CAISEEGQPQHF.

The chain joins TRBV30 to TRBJ1-6; D call uncertain. CDR1 GTSNPN and CDR2 SVGIG come from the germline V gene (reference sequence). The CDR3 length is 11 residues. Trimming left V 5 bases short and J 6 bases short, with 5 bases between. The CDR3 loop reads CAWGPNSPLHF. CDR3 DNA: TGTGCCTGGGGTCCTAATTCACCCCTCCACTTT.

This chain uses TRBV6-1 with TRBJ1-1; TRBD1 is a possible D gene (5 bases). Trimming removed 6 bases at V and 1 base at J, with 18 bases between. Germline values: CDR1 MNHNS, CDR2 SASEGT. This CDR3 has 16 residues. CDR3 sequence (DNA): TGTGCCAGCAGGTTCCTGGGGGGTTTTGGGAACACTGAAGCTTTCTTT. It encodes CASRFLGGFGNTEAFF.

The V and J genes are TRBV7-8 and TRBJ1-6; 7 bases fit TRBD1. The CDR3 totals 15 residues. Germline-derived CDR1 and CDR2 are SGHVS and FQNEAQ. J was trimmed by 5 bases and V by 5 bases; bases with no gene match: 6. The CDR3 loop is CASSEKDRDNSPLHF. The CDR3 DNA reads as TGTGCCAGCAGCGAAAAAGACAGGGATAATTCACCCCTCCACTTT.

The CDR3 is CSVSGQGPDQPQHF. The CDR3 bases are TGCAGCGTTTCAGGACAGGGGCCCGATCAGCCCCAGCATTTT. The gene calls are TRBV29-1 and TRBJ1-5, with TRBD1 identical over 9 bases. V trimming: 5 bases; J trimming: 5 bases; junction bases outside the gene matches: 7. The CDR3 spans 14 residues. Germline V gene sequence: CDR1 SQVTM, CDR2 ANQGSEA.

This clonotype came up a few times. V and J are TRBV4-2 and TRBJ1-6; D not resolved. The CDR3 loop spans 15 amino acids. The V gene's germline CDR1 is LGHNA and CDR2 YNFKEQ. Trimming removed 0 bases from V and 7 bases from J, with 10 bases in between. CDR3 loop: CASSQETGRNSPLHF. The CDR3 DNA sequence: TGTGCCAGCAGCCAAGAAACCGGGCGGAATTCACCCCTCCACTTT.

This clonotype was picked up a small number of times. The rearrangement links TRBV19 to TRBJ1-5, with D perhaps matching TRBD1 (6 bases). The CDR3 runs to 15 residues. The V gene's germline CDR1 is LNHDA and CDR2 SQIVND (reference sequence). The V end lost 7 bases, the J end lost 4 bases, and 17 bases lay between the germline ends. The CDR3 region is CASKGVLTWNQPQHF. As DNA, the CDR3 is TGTGCCAGTAAGGGGGTTCTCACCTGGAATCAGCCCCAGCATTTT. Using reference TRBV19 and TRBJ1-5 for the parts outside the CDR3, the full variable domain is DGGITQSPKYLFRKEGQNVTLSCEQNLNHDAMYWYRQDPGQGLRLIYYSQIVNDFQKGDIAEGYSVSREKKESFPLTVTSAQKNPTAFYLCASKGVLTWNQPQHFGDGTRLSIL.

This clonotype has just one count. The genes are TRBV20-1 and TRBJ2-3; TRBD1 agrees at 8 bases. This CDR3 is 16 amino acids long. From germline, CDR1 is DFQATT and CDR2 SNEGSKA (reference sequence). The V gene end was trimmed by 3 bases and the J gene end by 1 base; junction bases not matched to a gene: 9. The DNA for the CDR3 is TGCAGTGCTAGGGGGAGGCCAGGGGGCCGCACAGATACGCAGTATTTT. Its translation is CSARGRPGGRTDTQYF.

The rearrangement uses TRBV6-1 and TRBJ2-5, with D possibly called TRBD1 or TRBD2 (5 bases each). V lost 2 bases to trimming and J lost 4 bases, with 14 bases between them. This CDR3 comprises 15 residues. Per the germline V gene, CDR1 is MNHNS and CDR2 is SASEGT. The CDR3 loop reads CASSEPGRRIETQYF. In nucleotides, the CDR3 is TGTGCCAGCAGTGAACCGGGACGTCGAATAGAGACCCAGTACTTC.

The genes are TRBV10-3 and TRBJ1-3; D is ambiguous. V was cut by 1 base and J by 2 bases, with 6 bases left in between. The CDR3 runs to 14 residues. The germline gives CDR1 ENHRY, CDR2 SYGVKD. CDR3 nucleotides: TGTGCCATCAGTGAGTTGGTAGCTGGAAACACCATATATTTT. Translated: CAISELVAGNTIYF.

The rearrangement uses TRBV20-1 and TRBJ2-7, with 8 bases lining up with TRBD1. Germline-derived CDR1 and CDR2 are DFQATT and SNEGSKA (reference sequence). The CDR3 is made up of 15 amino acids. V was clipped by 6 bases and J by 7 bases; unmatched bases: 17. CDR3 amino acids: CSALNFLRQGLEQYF. Written as DNA, the CDR3 is TGCAGTGCCCTAAACTTCCTAAGACAGGGGCTGGAGCAGTACTTC.

This clonotype has just one count. The rearrangement links TRBV6-1 to TRBJ1-5, with D perhaps TRBD1 (5 bases). CDR1 MNHNS and CDR2 SASEGT come from the germline V gene. Trimming shortened V by 10 bases and J by 8 bases, and 18 bases separated the two germline ends. The CDR3 is 13 residues long. CDR3 DNA: TGTGCCACCTATAACCAGGGTGCTGAGCCCCAGCATTTT. Its translation is CATYNQGAEPQHF.

The chain combines TRBV10-2 with TRBJ2-7; 9 bases are a match to TRBD2. CDR3 length: 16 amino acids. The V gene end was trimmed by 4 bases and the J gene end by 4 bases; junction bases not matched to a gene: 11. Germline values: CDR1 WSHSY, CDR2 SAAADI. Written as DNA, the CDR3 is TGCGCCAGCAGTGTCAAGACTAGCGGCCTTCGATACGAGCAGTACTTC. Translated, it gives CASSVKTSGLRYEQYF.

The V and J genes are TRBV30 and TRBJ1-5; D not resolved. Trimming removed 2 bases at V and 3 bases at J, with 17 bases between. CDR3 length: 16 residues. CDR1 GTSNPN and CDR2 SVGIG come from the germline V gene (reference sequence). CDR3 nucleotides: TGTGCCTGGAGTCAAACGTCAAGACGGCACAATCAGCCCCAGCATTTT. It is translated as CAWSQTSRRHNQPQHF.